The present TCR beta chain was sequenced within a study of blood T cell repertoires in COVID-19. Measured with immunoSEQ multiplex PCR; TCRdb has only the in-frame clones, and not every one. The sample lists fewer than 40,000 clones, around 80% occurring once. The CDR3 consists of 16 residues. Germline V lookup: CDR1 SGHVS, CDR2 FQNEAQ. Trimming pared 4 bases from V and 0 bases from J, leaving 14 bases between. Sequencing input: peripheral blood. V is TRBV7-8 and J is TRBJ2-3; D might be TRBD1 (5 bases). This clonotype was sampled from an elderly man with acute or convalescent COVID-19. Written as DNA, the CDR3 is TGTGCCAGCAGCTCAACAGGTTCTCCTAGCACAGATACGCAGTATTTT. The encoded protein is CASSSTGSPSTDTQYF.